This T cell receptor beta chain derives from a study of blood T cells in healthy people across ages. The CDR3 is made up of 13 amino acids. V was shortened by 4 bases and J by 7 bases, with 13 bases between the two germline ends. Germline V gives CDR1 MNHEY, CDR2 SVGAGI. A sample-barcoded 5' primer and a J-beta primer mix were used in a second PCR of about 6 to 12 cycles. TCRdb reprocessed the 5' RACE reads via MiXCR and lists one record per CDR3 protein. The repertoire holds about 570,000 distinct CDR3 sequences, with 25% to 30% as singletons. They isolated at least 6 million PBMCs from each sample. The chain carries TRBV6-5 and TRBJ1-2; no firm D call. The clonotype comes from a woman between 65 and 79 years old in good health. The specimen was blood. The CDR3 sequence is CASSLRNGRGYTF. As DNA, the CDR3 is TGTGCCAGCAGTTTGAGGAACGGGCGTGGCTACACCTTC.